This T cell receptor (beta chain) was sequenced during a study of OX40 agonist ivuxolimab in advanced cancers. Cycle 7 day 1, cycle 4 day 1, and baseline were the timepoints at which blood was sampled. Data came from immunoSEQ multiplex PCR; TCRdb stores just in-frame clones and leaves some out. The data hold roughly 41,000 clones, with about 88% observed a single time. Per germline, CDR1 SGHDT and CDR2 YYEEEE. This CDR3 region has 13 residues. V lost 0 bases and J 6 bases, leaving 8 bases between the germline ends. Here the sequenced sample was CD4+ or CD8+ T cells sorted from blood, taken in a trial of the OX40 agonist ivuxolimab. V is TRBV5-6 and J is TRBJ2-3; TRBD2 might be the D (5 bases). The receptor comes from an adult with an advanced solid tumor such as melanoma, head and neck, liver or kidney cancer. CDR3 loop: CASSLGLTDTQYF. The DNA of the CDR3 is TGTGCCAGCAGCTTGGGACTAACTGATACGCAGTATTTT.